This TCR beta chain was observed in a study of control samples from healthy donors and cancer patients. This CDR3 is 17 amino acids long. CDR1 and CDR2 (germline): SQVTM, ANQGSEA. V lost 7 bases and J lost 5, with 29 bases in between. Repertoires were generated with immunoSEQ multiplex PCR, while TCRdb's copy carries only in-frame clones and drops some. The sample lists tens of thousands of clones, over 85% occurring once. Sequencing was carried out using PBMCs. This receptor was identified in a woman in her thirties or forties with lung cancer. The rearrangement uses TRBV29-1 and TRBJ2-5; TRBD1 might be the D (6 bases). The CDR3 sequence: CSGLPGHGDTYLETQYF. The CDR3 DNA follows: TGCAGCGGTCTACCGGGACACGGAGACACATATCTGGAGACCCAGTACTTC.